A single sample is the source of the 9 T cell receptor beta chains below, sequenced in a study of chemoradiotherapy in HPV16-positive cancers. Clones were read by immunoSEQ multiplex PCR, and TCRdb kept only the in-frame ones, dropping some. Of approximately 7,000 clones detected, around two thirds appear once; the ten largest clones hold more than 15%. The specimen was tumor tissue, collected from a patient who underwent chemoradiotherapy. The source of these receptors is a human donor with HPV-associated anogenital cancer.

A note on this clone: Without the conserved terminal phenylalanine or tryptophan, this CDR3 likely stems from a read error. The limits of the CDR3 on the DNA are not certain, so only TCRdb's listed CDR3 is given. The chain employs TRBV7-9 and TRBJ2-6. Germline CDR1 reads SEHNR; CDR2 reads FQNEAQ (reference sequence). The CDR3 extends over 14 residues, inclusive of both ends. The CDR3 protein is CASSHSKYHDKVGP.

This chain links TRBV29-1 with TRBJ2-3; TRBD1 is a possible D gene (5 bases). V lost 3 bases and J lost 2, with 9 bases in between. Germline V gene lookup returns CDR1 SQVTM and CDR2 ANQGSEA. The length of the CDR3 is 13 residues. The CDR3 DNA reads TGCAGCGTTGAGGAAGGGGCCACAGATACGCAGTATTTT. As protein: CSVEEGATDTQYF.

J is TRBJ2-5 and V is TRBV5-1; no definite D call. Germline CDR1 reads SGHRS; CDR2 reads YFSETQ. CDR3 length: 14 residues. V was trimmed by 1 base and J by 0 bases, leaving 7 bases between them. The CDR3 DNA is TGCGCCAGCAGCTTGACAGTATACCAAGAGACCCAGTACTTC. Residues: CASSLTVYQETQYF.

This clone was counted only a few times. The CDR3 coding sequence is TGTGCCAGCAGCGTAGGGGGACAGGCGCGAAGCTCTGGAAACACCATATATTTT. Translating it yields CASSVGGQARSSGNTIYF. The chain employs TRBV9 and TRBJ1-3; 8 bases line up with TRBD1. V shed 0 bases, J shed 0 bases, and the junction held 8 bases outside the gene matches. The germline V gene encodes CDR1 SGDLS and CDR2 YYNGEE. The CDR3 length is 18 residues.

This chain uses TRBV7-4 with TRBJ1-6, with D uncertain. This CDR3 is built from 13 residues. Germline loops: CDR1 SGHVT, CDR2 SQSDAQ. Trimming took off 3 bases at V and 7 bases at J, with 7 bases between the two ends. The CDR3 reads CASSLLRNSPLHF. In nucleotides, the CDR3 is TGTGCCAGCAGCTTGCTCCGGAATTCACCCCTCCACTTT. Based on the CDR3 plus reference TRBV7-4 and TRBJ1-6, the full variable domain is GAGVSQSPRYKVAKRGRDVALRCDSISGHVTLYWYRQTLGQGSEVLTYSQSDAQRDKSGRPSGRFSAERPERSVSTLKIQRTEQGDSAVYLCASSLLRNSPLHFGNGTRLTVT.

The chain recombines TRBV2 with TRBJ1-6; D remains ambiguous. Germline CDR1 reads SNHLY; CDR2 reads FYNNEI. Trimming removed 8 bases from V and 5 bases from J, with 7 bases in between. This CDR3 has 12 amino acids. The CDR3, as DNA: TGTGCCAGCCAACAGAATAATTCACCCCTCCACTTT. Translating it yields CASQQNNSPLHF.

V is TRBV2 and J is TRBJ1-6; possibly TRBD1 for D (5 bases). With 4 bases removed from V and 10 bases from J, the gap between germline ends came to 17 bases. The CDR3 length is 15 residues. CDR1 and CDR2 (germline): SNHLY, FYNNEI. CDR3 DNA: TGTGCCAGCAGTGGTTCCCAGGGAATGAGGTCACCCCTCCACTTT. Its translation is CASSGSQGMRSPLHF.

The chain carries TRBV4-1 and TRBJ2-7, with 11 bases lining up with TRBD1. Germline V gene data show CDR1 as MGHRA and CDR2 as YSYEKL. The CDR3 runs to 17 residues. The trim removed 1 base at V and 5 bases at J, leaving 10 bases unmatched. CDR3 sequence: CASSQGPRTGGLNEQYF. The CDR3, as DNA: TGCGCCAGCAGCCAAGGGCCCCGGACAGGGGGCCTGAACGAGCAGTACTTC.

This clone was detected a few times. V is TRBV6-5 and J is TRBJ2-7, with D perhaps matching TRBD2 (5 bases). The CDR3 spans 14 residues. Germline CDR1 and CDR2: MNHEY and SVGAGI. Trimming shortened V by 4 bases and J by 6 bases, and 16 bases separated the two germline ends. CDR3 region: CASSSLDYRGEQYF. The CDR3 DNA is TGTGCCAGCAGTTCCCTAGACTACAGAGGCGAGCAGTACTTC.